This T cell receptor (beta chain) was recorded in a study of blood T cell repertoires in COVID-19. Study as a whole: Donors in the United States, Italy and Spain gave samples during acute or convalescent COVID-19.

Germline lookup yields CDR1 SGHTA and CDR2 FQGTGA. The ends were cut back, 3 bases at V and 3 bases at J, with 10 bases in the middle. The length of the CDR3 is 14 residues. Per the study methods: Scientists estimated how many nucleated cells there were by amplifying reference gene primers. The protocol was immunoSEQ multiplex PCR, while the TCRdb copy is restricted to in-frame clones and leaves out a portion. The V and J calls and clone size were taken over from that table, and D and trimming were inferred from the DNA. This table has over 200,000 clones, 65% to 85% appearing once. Patients from Seattle were sampled longitudinally, starting during active infection.

The receptor's source is a woman aged 30 to 39 with COVID-19, enrolled during active disease. The chain is built from TRBV7-3 and TRBJ2-3; D perhaps matches TRBD2 (6 bases). Sample: peripheral blood. Here the CDR3 DNA reads TGTGCCAGCAGCTTCGGGAGTGAAACAGATACGCAGTATTTT. The encoded protein is CASSFGSETDTQYF.